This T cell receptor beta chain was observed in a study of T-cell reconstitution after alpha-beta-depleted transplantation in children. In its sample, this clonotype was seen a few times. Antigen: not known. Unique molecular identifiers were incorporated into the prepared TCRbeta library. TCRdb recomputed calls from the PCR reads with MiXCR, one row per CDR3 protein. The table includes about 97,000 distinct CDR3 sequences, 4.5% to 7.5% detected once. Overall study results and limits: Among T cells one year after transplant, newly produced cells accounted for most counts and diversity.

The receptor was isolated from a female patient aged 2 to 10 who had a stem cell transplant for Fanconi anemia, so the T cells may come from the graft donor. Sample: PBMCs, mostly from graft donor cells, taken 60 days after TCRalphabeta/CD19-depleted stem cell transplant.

CDR3 nucleotide sequence: TGTGCCAGCTCACCAATGGCAGGGGGCACTGAAGCTTTCTTT. This gives the protein CASSPMAGGTEAFF. The J gene is TRBJ1-1, the V gene TRBV18; 7 bases agree with TRBD1. The CDR3 loop spans 14 amino acids. Germline-derived CDR1 and CDR2 are KGHSH and LQKENI. The V gene end was trimmed by 2 bases and the J gene end by 4 bases; junction bases not matched to a gene: 4.